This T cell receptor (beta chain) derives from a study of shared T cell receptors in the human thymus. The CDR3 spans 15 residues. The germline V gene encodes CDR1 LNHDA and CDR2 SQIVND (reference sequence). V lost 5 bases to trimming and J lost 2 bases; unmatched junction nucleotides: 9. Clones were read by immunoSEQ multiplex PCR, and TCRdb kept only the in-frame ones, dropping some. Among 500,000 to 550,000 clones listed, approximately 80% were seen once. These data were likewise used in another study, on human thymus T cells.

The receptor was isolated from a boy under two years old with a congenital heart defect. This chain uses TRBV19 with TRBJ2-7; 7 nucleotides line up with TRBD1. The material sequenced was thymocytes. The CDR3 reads CASSPLGQPAYEQYF. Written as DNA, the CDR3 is TGTGCCAGTAGTCCCCTGGGACAGCCTGCCTACGAGCAGTACTTC.